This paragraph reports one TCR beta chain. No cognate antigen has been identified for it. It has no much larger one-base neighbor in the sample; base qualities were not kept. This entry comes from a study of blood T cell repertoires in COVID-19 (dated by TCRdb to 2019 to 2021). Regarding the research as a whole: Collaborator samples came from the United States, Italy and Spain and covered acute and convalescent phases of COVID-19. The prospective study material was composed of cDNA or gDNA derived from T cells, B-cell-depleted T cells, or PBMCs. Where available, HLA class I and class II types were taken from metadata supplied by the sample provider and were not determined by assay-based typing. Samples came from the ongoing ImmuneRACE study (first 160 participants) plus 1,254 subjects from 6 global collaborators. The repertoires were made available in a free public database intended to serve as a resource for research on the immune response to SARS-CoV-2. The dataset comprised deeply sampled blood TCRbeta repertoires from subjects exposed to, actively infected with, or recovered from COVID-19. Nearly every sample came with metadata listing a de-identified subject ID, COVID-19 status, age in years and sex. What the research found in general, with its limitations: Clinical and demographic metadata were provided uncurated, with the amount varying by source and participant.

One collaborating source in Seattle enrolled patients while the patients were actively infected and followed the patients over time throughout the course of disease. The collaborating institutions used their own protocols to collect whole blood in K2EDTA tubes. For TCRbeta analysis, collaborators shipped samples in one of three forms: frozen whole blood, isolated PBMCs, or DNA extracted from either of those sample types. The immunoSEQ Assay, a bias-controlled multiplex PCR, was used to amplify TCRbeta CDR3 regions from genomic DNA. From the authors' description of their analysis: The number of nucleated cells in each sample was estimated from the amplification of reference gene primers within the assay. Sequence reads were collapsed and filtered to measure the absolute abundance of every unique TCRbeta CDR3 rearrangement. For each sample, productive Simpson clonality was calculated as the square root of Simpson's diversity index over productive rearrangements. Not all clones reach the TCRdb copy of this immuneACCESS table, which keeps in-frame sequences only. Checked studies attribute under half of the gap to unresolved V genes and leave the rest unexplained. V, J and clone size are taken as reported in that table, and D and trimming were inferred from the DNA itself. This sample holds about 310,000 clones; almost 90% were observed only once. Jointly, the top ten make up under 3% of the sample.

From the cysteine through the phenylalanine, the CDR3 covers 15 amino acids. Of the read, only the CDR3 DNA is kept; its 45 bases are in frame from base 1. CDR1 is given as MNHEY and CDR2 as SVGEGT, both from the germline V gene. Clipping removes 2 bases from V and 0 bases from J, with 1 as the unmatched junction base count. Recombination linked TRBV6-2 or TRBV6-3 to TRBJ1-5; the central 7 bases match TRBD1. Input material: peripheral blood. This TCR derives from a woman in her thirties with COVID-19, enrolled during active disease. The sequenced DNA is TGTGCCAGCAGTTACGAGGGGGCTAGCAATCAGCCCCAGCATTTT. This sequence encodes CASSYEGASNQPQHF.